This T cell receptor beta chain was found in a study of T cells expressing NK-cell markers. Study summary: Sequencing of TCR beta repertoires drew on sorted CD3+CD56+NKG2C+, CD3+CD56+NKG2C- and CD3+CD56-NKG2C+ T cells. Most of the eight sequenced donors tested HCMV-seropositive; one tested seronegative.

The CDR3 covers 15 residues. The germline V gene has CDR1 SGHVS and CDR2 FNYEAQ. About this clonotype: Its antigen remains unidentified.

TCR beta cDNA was generated via 5'RACE template switching incorporating UMIs. Reprocessing the 5' RACE reads, TCRdb reports a single entry for every CDR3 protein and omits DNA. This table lists 300,000 to 500,000 distinct CDR3 sequences. Study-wide results and caveats: In a group of several donors, dominant NKG2C+ clonotypes represented about 1.0-8% of CD8+ T cells.

The TCR originated in a woman between 45 and 60 years old in good health. The sample taken for sequencing was blood T cells: a sorted CD56 or NKG2C T cell subset, CD4+ or CD8+ T cells, or bulk PBMC T cells (not recorded which). The V call is TRBV7-6, the J call TRBJ1-1; TCRdb's D call of TRBD1 is untestable without DNA. The CDR3 sequence is CASSLGDRQNTEAFF.